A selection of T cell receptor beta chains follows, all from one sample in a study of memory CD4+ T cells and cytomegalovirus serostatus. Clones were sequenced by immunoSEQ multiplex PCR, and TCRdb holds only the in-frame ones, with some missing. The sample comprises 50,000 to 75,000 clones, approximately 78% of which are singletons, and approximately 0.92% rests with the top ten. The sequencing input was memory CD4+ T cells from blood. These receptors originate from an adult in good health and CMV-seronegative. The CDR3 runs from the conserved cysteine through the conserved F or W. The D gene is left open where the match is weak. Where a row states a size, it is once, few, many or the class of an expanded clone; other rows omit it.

CDR3 protein: CASSLGGPTSGRDTQYF
CDR3 DNA: TGCGCCAGCAGCTTGGGGGGCCCAACTAGCGGGAGGGATACGCAGTATTTT
clone size: NA
D gene: TRBD2
V gene: TRBV5-1
J gene: TRBJ2-3

CDR3 protein: CASSRDTVEQYF
CDR3 DNA: TGCGCCAGCAGTCGTGACACCGTTGAGCAGTACTTC
clone size: NA
D gene: NA
V gene: TRBV5-1
J gene: TRBJ2-7

CDR3 protein: CASSLGTGTDTQYF
CDR3 DNA: TGTGCCAGCAGCCTAGGGACGGGGACAGATACGCAGTATTTT
clone size: NA
D gene: NA
V gene: TRBV9
J gene: TRBJ2-3

CDR3 protein: CASSEITAIDEQFF
CDR3 DNA: TGTGCCAGCAGCGAAATTACAGCGATCGATGAGCAGTTCTTC
clone size: NA
D gene: NA
V gene: TRBV5-6
J gene: TRBJ2-1

CDR3 protein: CASSRRVAGGTDTQYF
CDR3 DNA: TGCGCCAGCAGCCGCCGGGTAGCGGGAGGCACAGATACGCAGTATTTT
clone size: NA
D gene: TRBD2
V gene: TRBV4-1
J gene: TRBJ2-3

CDR3 protein: CASSLPGQAYGYTF
CDR3 DNA: TGTGCCAGCAGCCTCCCGGGACAGGCCTATGGCTACACCTTC
clone size: few
D gene: TRBD1
V gene: TRBV4-2
J gene: TRBJ1-2

CDR3 protein: CAIRSGQGVDYTF
CDR3 DNA: TGTGCCATCAGGTCGGGACAGGGGGTTGACTACACCTTC
clone size: few
D gene: TRBD1
V gene: TRBV10-3
J gene: TRBJ1-2

CDR3 protein: CASSSGGQSNSPLHF
CDR3 DNA: TGTGCCAGCAGCTCGGGGGGACAGAGCAATTCACCCCTCCACTTT
clone size: NA
D gene: TRBD1
V gene: TRBV5-4
J gene: TRBJ1-6

CDR3 protein: CASGLGDSSGNTIYF
CDR3 DNA: TGTGCCAGCGGTCTGGGGGACTCCTCTGGAAACACCATATATTTT
clone size: few
D gene: NA
V gene: TRBV6-6
J gene: TRBJ1-3

CDR3 protein: CASSQEGWADSTDTQYF
CDR3 DNA: TGCGCCAGCAGCCAAGAGGGTTGGGCGGATTCCACAGATACGCAGTATTTT
clone size: NA
D gene: NA
V gene: TRBV4-1
J gene: TRBJ2-3

CDR3 protein: CASGGKGEQYF
CDR3 DNA: TGTGCCAGCGGAGGGAAAGGCGAGCAGTACTTC
clone size: NA
D gene: NA
V gene: TRBV6-5
J gene: TRBJ2-7

CDR3 protein: CASNLRGTEAFF
CDR3 DNA: TGTGCCAGCAACCTTCGGGGGACTGAAGCTTTCTTT
clone size: many
D gene: NA
V gene: TRBV2
J gene: TRBJ1-1

CDR3 protein: CASSFQGVNTGELFF
CDR3 DNA: TGTGCCAGCAGCTTTCAGGGTGTGAACACCGGGGAGCTGTTTTTT
clone size: NA
D gene: NA
V gene: TRBV6-1
J gene: TRBJ2-2

CDR3 protein: CAISDRVGGSSYEQYF
CDR3 DNA: TGTGCCATCAGTGATAGGGTCGGGGGTAGCTCCTACGAGCAGTACTTC
clone size: NA
D gene: NA
V gene: TRBV10-3
J gene: TRBJ2-7

CDR3 protein: CASSQIKGTGGLNYGYTF
CDR3 DNA: TGTGCCAGCAGCCAAATAAAAGGGACAGGGGGACTTAACTATGGCTACACCTTC
clone size: NA
D gene: TRBD1
V gene: TRBV7-8
J gene: TRBJ1-2

CDR3 protein: CASSLGTSTDTQYF
CDR3 DNA: TGCGCCAGCAGCTTGGGGACTAGCACAGATACGCAGTATTTT
clone size: NA
D gene: NA
V gene: TRBV5-1
J gene: TRBJ2-3

CDR3 protein: CASAPITGGRTGELFF
CDR3 DNA: TGCGCCAGCGCACCTATCACGGGGGGAAGGACCGGGGAGCTGTTTTTT
clone size: few
D gene: TRBD2
V gene: TRBV4-1
J gene: TRBJ2-2

CDR3 protein: CASSSWGAGQPQHF
CDR3 DNA: TGTGCCAGCAGCTCGTGGGGGGCAGGACAGCCCCAGCATTTT
clone size: few
D gene: NA
V gene: TRBV5-4
J gene: TRBJ1-5

CDR3 protein: CASSQDWTSVGYEQYF
CDR3 DNA: TGCGCCAGCAGCCAAGATTGGACTAGCGTTGGCTACGAGCAGTACTTC
clone size: NA
D gene: TRBD2
V gene: TRBV4-1
J gene: TRBJ2-7

CDR3 protein: CASSPGANVLTF
CDR3 DNA: TGCGCCAGTTCCCCTGGGGCCAACGTCCTGACTTTC
clone size: NA
D gene: NA
V gene: TRBV5-1
J gene: TRBJ2-6

CDR3 protein: CASSLLGQGEEETQYF
CDR3 DNA: TGCGCCAGCAGCTTGCTCGGACAGGGCGAAGAAGAGACCCAGTACTTC
clone size: NA
D gene: TRBD1
V gene: TRBV5-1
J gene: TRBJ2-5

CDR3 protein: CASSVRGGTEAFF
CDR3 DNA: TGTGCCAGCAGTGTACGCGGGGGCACTGAAGCTTTCTTT
clone size: NA
D gene: NA
V gene: TRBV2
J gene: TRBJ1-1

CDR3 protein: CASKLPGELFF
CDR3 DNA: TGTGCCAGCAAGCTCCCCGGGGAGCTGTTTTTT
clone size: NA
D gene: NA
V gene: TRBV2
J gene: TRBJ2-2

CDR3 protein: CASSPWSENTEAFF
CDR3 DNA: TGTGCCAGCTCACCATGGTCAGAAAACACTGAAGCTTTCTTT
clone size: NA
D gene: NA
V gene: TRBV18
J gene: TRBJ1-1

CDR3 protein: CASTTRNETGGGTYEQYF
CDR3 DNA: TGTGCCAGCACCACAAGGAACGAAACAGGGGGCGGCACCTACGAGCAGTACTTC
clone size: NA
D gene: TRBD1
V gene: TRBV28
J gene: TRBJ2-7

CDR3 protein: CASGDIREPATNEKLFF
CDR3 DNA: TGTGCCAGCGGAGATATAAGGGAACCCGCAACTAATGAAAAACTGTTTTTT
clone size: NA
D gene: NA
V gene: TRBV5-6
J gene: TRBJ1-4

CDR3 protein: CASSFSGTDQETQYF
CDR3 DNA: TGTGCCAGCAGTTTCTCAGGCACAGACCAAGAGACCCAGTACTTC
clone size: NA
D gene: NA
V gene: TRBV27
J gene: TRBJ2-5

CDR3 protein: CASSQGISGSSSYEQYF
CDR3 DNA: TGCGCCAGCAGCCAAGGAATCTCAGGGTCAAGCTCCTACGAGCAGTACTTC
clone size: NA
D gene: NA
V gene: TRBV4-1
J gene: TRBJ2-7

CDR3 protein: CASAPSRGENTEAFF
CDR3 DNA: TGTGCCAGCGCCCCCTCGCGGGGCGAGAACACTGAAGCTTTCTTT
clone size: NA
D gene: NA
V gene: TRBV11-3
J gene: TRBJ1-1

CDR3 protein: CASSYTQGRGNQPQHF
CDR3 DNA: TGTGCCAGCAGCTATACCCAGGGTCGGGGCAATCAGCCCCAGCATTTT
clone size: NA
D gene: NA
V gene: TRBV9
J gene: TRBJ1-5

CDR3 protein: CASSPPGTSGSETQFF
CDR3 DNA: TGTGCCAGCAGTCCTCCCGGGACTAGCGGGAGTGAAACGCAGTTCTTC
clone size: NA
D gene: TRBD2
V gene: TRBV25-1
J gene: TRBJ2-1

CDR3 protein: CASSLGVGGRVQRNEKLFF
CDR3 DNA: TGTGCCAGCAGCTTAGGAGTCGGCGGCAGGGTCCAACGAAATGAAAAACTGTTTTTT
clone size: NA
D gene: NA
V gene: TRBV11-2
J gene: TRBJ1-4

CDR3 protein: CASSLEGNYYNEQFF
CDR3 DNA: TGCGCCAGCAGCTTGGAGGGGAACTACTACAATGAGCAGTTCTTC
clone size: NA
D gene: NA
V gene: TRBV5-1
J gene: TRBJ2-1

CDR3 protein: CASSSVPGHGNTIYF
CDR3 DNA: TGTGCCAGTAGTTCCGTACCGGGACACGGAAACACCATATATTTT
clone size: NA
D gene: NA
V gene: TRBV19
J gene: TRBJ1-3

CDR3 protein: CATSRERLAREQYF
CDR3 DNA: TGTGCCACCAGCAGAGAGAGGCTAGCGCGGGAGCAGTACTTC
clone size: NA
D gene: NA
V gene: TRBV15
J gene: TRBJ2-7

CDR3 protein: CASSLDGTGLEYF
CDR3 DNA: TGTGCCAGCAGCTTAGATGGGACGGGCCTCGAGTATTTT
clone size: NA
D gene: NA
V gene: TRBV11-2
J gene: TRBJ2-3

CDR3 protein: CASLTGAVGTGELFF
CDR3 DNA: TGTGCCAGTTTGACAGGGGCGGTGGGCACCGGGGAGCTGTTTTTT
clone size: NA
D gene: TRBD1
V gene: TRBV7-2
J gene: TRBJ2-2

CDR3 protein: CASSRTGSGANVLTF
CDR3 DNA: TGTGCCAGCAGCCGAACAGGGTCTGGGGCCAACGTCCTGACTTTC
clone size: NA
D gene: NA
V gene: TRBV5-4
J gene: TRBJ2-6

CDR3 protein: CASSYLSGGGYEQYF
CDR3 DNA: TGTGCCAGCAGTTACCTTAGTGGGGGTGGCTACGAGCAGTACTTC
clone size: NA
D gene: NA
V gene: TRBV6-5
J gene: TRBJ2-7

CDR3 protein: CASSPVAARYEQYF
CDR3 DNA: TGTGCCAGCAGCCCAGTGGCTGCCAGGTACGAGCAGTACTTC
clone size: NA
D gene: NA
V gene: TRBV7-9
J gene: TRBJ2-7

CDR3 protein: CASSLSLPSTDTQYF
CDR3 DNA: TGCGCCAGCAGCTTATCGCTACCGAGCACAGATACGCAGTATTTT
clone size: NA
D gene: NA
V gene: TRBV5-1
J gene: TRBJ2-3

CDR3 protein: CASSPSPTTDQPQHF
CDR3 DNA: TGTGCCAGCAGCCCCAGCCCTACGACAGACCAGCCCCAGCATTTT
clone size: NA
D gene: NA
V gene: TRBV5-4
J gene: TRBJ1-5